The sequence of this TCR beta chain was determined in a study of naive and memory T cell subsets. Between the trimmed V and J ends, which lost 7 bases and 7 bases, there was a span of 19 bases. The CDR3 is 14 amino acids. Both TRBC1 and TRBC2 were covered by a beta constant-region primer of two equimolar oligonucleotides. TCRdb re-derived calls from the UMI-ligation and nested PCR reads in MiXCR, one entry per CDR3 protein. The table shows around 160,000 distinct CDR3 sequences, with 15% to 20% occurring only once. The sequence was obtained from a human donor in good health. Material: naive CD4+ T cells from blood. The genes are TRBV12-3 or TRBV12-4 and TRBJ1-2; D remains unclear. The CDR3, as DNA: TGTGCCAGCATCCGGGGAACGGTGGCCGGTGGCTACACCTTC. Protein: CASIRGTVAGGYTF.